This record covers a single T cell receptor (beta chain). Its cognate antigen is unknown. There are 13 residues in the CDR3. Germline V gene sequence: CDR1 SQVTM, CDR2 ANQGSEA. V lost 5 bases to trimming and J lost 0 bases, with 10 bases between them. These data belong to a study of T cell responses to AZD1222 COVID-19 vaccine. Clones were sequenced by immunoSEQ multiplex PCR, and TCRdb holds only the in-frame ones, with some missing. The repertoire holds under 100,000 clones, with more than 70% as singletons. Notes on the study in general: Repertoire sampling was restricted to post-peak T cell response timepoints.

J is TRBJ1-1 and V is TRBV29-1; D is ambiguous. The sequence derives from an adult who received the AZD1222 COVID-19 vaccine. This specimen consisted of peripheral blood, obtained 28 days after the second AZD1222 dose. CDR3 nucleotides: TGCAGCGTTCAGATAGGGATGAACACTGAAGCTTTCTTT. Amino acid sequence: CSVQIGMNTEAFF.